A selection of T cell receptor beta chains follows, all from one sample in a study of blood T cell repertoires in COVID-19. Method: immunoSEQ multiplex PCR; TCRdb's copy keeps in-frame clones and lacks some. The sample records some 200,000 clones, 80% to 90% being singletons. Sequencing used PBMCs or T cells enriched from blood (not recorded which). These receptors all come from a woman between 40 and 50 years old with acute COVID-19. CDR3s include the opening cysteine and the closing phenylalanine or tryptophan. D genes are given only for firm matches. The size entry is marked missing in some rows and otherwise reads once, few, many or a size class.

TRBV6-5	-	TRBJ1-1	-	CASLGGAVNTEAFF	TGTGCCTCCCTCGGGGGGGCTGTGAACACTGAAGCTTTCTTT
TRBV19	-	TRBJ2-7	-	CASSGLYEQYF	TGTGCCAGTAGTGGACTGTACGAGCAGTACTTC
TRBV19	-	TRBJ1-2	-	CASTLRLRTDFGYTF	TGTGCCAGTACTCTTCGACTGCGGACTGACTTTGGCTACACCTTC
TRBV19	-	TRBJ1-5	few	CASSDIAGGPQPQHF	TGTGCCAGTAGTGATATCGCTGGAGGACCTCAGCCCCAGCATTTT
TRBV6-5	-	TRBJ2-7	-	CASSYDSSLRSYEQYF	TGTGCCAGCAGTTATGACAGCAGCTTACGCTCCTACGAGCAGTACTTC
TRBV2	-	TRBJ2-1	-	CASSRLDSDYNEQFF	TGTGCCAGCAGTAGACTAGATTCGGACTACAATGAGCAGTTCTTC
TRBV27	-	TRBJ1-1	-	CASSFRRATEAFF	TGTGCCAGCAGTTTCAGGCGAGCCACTGAAGCTTTCTTT
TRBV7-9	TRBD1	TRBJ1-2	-	CASSATPGTGVYGYTF	TGTGCCAGCAGCGCTACCCCGGGGACAGGGGTCTATGGCTACACCTTC
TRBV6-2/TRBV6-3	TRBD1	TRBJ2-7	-	CASSPQGTGVSNEQYF	TGTGCCAGCAGTCCCCAGGGGACAGGGGTCAGCAACGAGCAGTACTTC
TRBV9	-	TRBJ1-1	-	CASSRANTEAFF	TGTGCCAGCAGCCGAGCTAACACTGAAGCTTTCTTT
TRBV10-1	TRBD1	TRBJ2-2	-	CASSTGGTGELFF	TGCGCCAGCAGTACAGGGGGCACCGGGGAGCTGTTTTTT
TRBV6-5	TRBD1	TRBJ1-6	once	CASSTLQGVDSPLHF	TGTGCCAGCAGCACCCTGCAGGGGGTGGATTCACCCCTCCACTTT
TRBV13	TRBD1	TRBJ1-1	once	CASSLRLDREGEAFF	TGTGCCAGCAGCTTAAGGCTCGACAGGGAAGGTGAAGCTTTCTTT
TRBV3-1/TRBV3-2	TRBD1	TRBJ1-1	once	CASSARTGFMNTEAFF	TGTGCCAGCAGCGCCCGGACAGGCTTCATGAACACTGAAGCTTTCTTT
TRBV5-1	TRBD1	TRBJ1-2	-	CASSFDPGQGNSGYTF	TGCGCCAGCAGCTTCGATCCGGGACAGGGTAATAGTGGCTACACCTTC
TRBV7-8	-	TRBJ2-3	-	CASSLGFGGASTDTQYF	TGTGCCAGCAGCTTAGGTTTTGGGGGGGCGAGCACAGATACGCAGTATTTT
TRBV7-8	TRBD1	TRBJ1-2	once	CASSLEGAGGYGYTF	TGTGCCAGCAGCTTAGAGGGCGCAGGGGGCTATGGCTACACCTTC
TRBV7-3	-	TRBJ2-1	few	CASSLRSSQNEQFF	TGTGCCAGCAGCTTAAGAAGTAGCCAGAATGAGCAGTTCTTC
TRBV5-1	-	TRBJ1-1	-	CASSLAGRWDTEAFF	TGCGCCAGCAGCTTGGCAGGCCGTTGGGACACTGAAGCTTTCTTT
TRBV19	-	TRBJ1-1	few	CASSMAGRPEAFF	TGTGCCAGTAGTATGGCGGGCAGGCCTGAAGCTTTCTTT
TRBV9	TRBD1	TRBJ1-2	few	CASSPQGVDLKVGGYTF	TGTGCCAGCAGCCCCCAGGGGGTCGACCTTAAAGTCGGTGGCTACACCTTC
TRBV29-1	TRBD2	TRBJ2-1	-	CSGKSGLAGGVNEQFF	TGCAGCGGAAAGTCGGGACTAGCGGGGGGTGTCAATGAGCAGTTCTTC
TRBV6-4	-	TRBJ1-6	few	CASSERQDNSPLHF	TGTGCCAGCAGTGAGAGACAGGATAATTCACCCCTCCACTTT
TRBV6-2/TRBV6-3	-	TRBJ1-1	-	CASSYGGEAFF	TGTGCCAGCAGTTACGGAGGGGAAGCTTTCTTT
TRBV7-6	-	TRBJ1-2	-	CASSLNIGTTYGYTF	TGTGCCAGCAGCTTAAATATAGGGACTACCTATGGCTACACCTTC
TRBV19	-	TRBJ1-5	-	CASSTIRQPQHF	TGTGCCAGTAGCACTATCCGGCAGCCCCAGCATTTT
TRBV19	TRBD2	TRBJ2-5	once	CASSRSAGGMETQYF	TGTGCCAGTAGTAGGTCAGCGGGGGGTATGGAGACCCAGTACTTC
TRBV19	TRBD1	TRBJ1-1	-	CASKQGYVNTEAFF	TGTGCCAGTAAACAGGGGTATGTGAACACTGAAGCTTTCTTT
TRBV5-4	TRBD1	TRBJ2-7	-	CASSSPPGQGGEQYF	TGTGCCAGCAGCTCGCCACCGGGACAGGGAGGCGAGCAGTACTTC
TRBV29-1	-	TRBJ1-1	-	CSGKGIGGATEAFF	TGCAGTGGTAAAGGTATAGGAGGCGCCACTGAAGCTTTCTTT
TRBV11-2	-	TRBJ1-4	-	CASSHGQRGEKLFF	TGTGCCAGCAGCCATGGACAGAGGGGTGAAAAACTGTTTTTT
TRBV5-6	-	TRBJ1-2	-	CASSLLGGQGLSYGYTF	TGTGCCAGCAGCTTGTTGGGGGGGCAAGGTCTGAGCTATGGCTACACCTTC
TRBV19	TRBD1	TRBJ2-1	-	CASSIRTGVYNEQFF	TGTGCCAGTAGTATCAGGACAGGGGTCTACAATGAGCAGTTCTTC
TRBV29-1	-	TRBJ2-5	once	CSVELSGVETQYF	TGCAGCGTTGAGCTATCGGGGGTCGAGACCCAGTACTTC
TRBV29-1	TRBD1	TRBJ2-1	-	CSVAGDRGYNEQFF	TGCAGCGTCGCAGGGGACAGGGGCTACAATGAGCAGTTCTTC